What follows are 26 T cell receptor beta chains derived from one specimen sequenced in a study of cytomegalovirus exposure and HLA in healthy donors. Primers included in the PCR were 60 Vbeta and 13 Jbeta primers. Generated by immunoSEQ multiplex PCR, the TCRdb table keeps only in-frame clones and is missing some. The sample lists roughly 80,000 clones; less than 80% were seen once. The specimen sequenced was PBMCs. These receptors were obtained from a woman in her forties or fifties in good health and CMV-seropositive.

CDR3: CAVHLDSNFYSNQPQHF. DNA of the CDR3: TGTGCCGTTCATCTGGACAGTAATTTTTATAGCAATCAGCCCCAGCATTTT. This rearrangement joins TRBV10-3 to TRBJ1-5, with D possibly matching TRBD1 (6 bases). CDR1 and CDR2 (germline): ENHRY, SYGVKD. V lost 11 bases to trimming and J lost 0 bases, with 23 bases between them. This CDR3 region has 17 residues.

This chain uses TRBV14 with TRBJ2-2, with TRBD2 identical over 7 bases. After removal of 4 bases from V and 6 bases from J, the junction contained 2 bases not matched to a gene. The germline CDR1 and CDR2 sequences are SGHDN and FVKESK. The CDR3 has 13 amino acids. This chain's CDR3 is CASSRTRPGELFF. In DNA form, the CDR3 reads TGTGCCAGCAGCCGGACTAGACCCGGGGAGCTGTTTTTT.

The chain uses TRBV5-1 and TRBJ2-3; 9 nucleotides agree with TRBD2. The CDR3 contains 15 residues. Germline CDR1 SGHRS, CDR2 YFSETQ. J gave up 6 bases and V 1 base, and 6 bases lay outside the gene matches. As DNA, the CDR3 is TGCGCCAGCAGCTTGTTTGCGGGGGGGGAGGATACGCAGTATTTT. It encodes CASSLFAGGEDTQYF.

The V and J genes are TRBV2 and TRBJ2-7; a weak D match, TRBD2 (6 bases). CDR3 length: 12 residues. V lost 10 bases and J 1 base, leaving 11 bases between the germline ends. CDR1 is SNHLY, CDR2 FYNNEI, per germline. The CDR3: CATGEGSYEQYV. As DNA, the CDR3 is TGTGCCACGGGAGAGGGATCCTACGAGCAGTACGTC.

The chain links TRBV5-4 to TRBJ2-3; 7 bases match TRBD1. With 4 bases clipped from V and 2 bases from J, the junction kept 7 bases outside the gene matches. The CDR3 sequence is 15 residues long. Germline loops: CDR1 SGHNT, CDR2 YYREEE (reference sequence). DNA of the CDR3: TGTGCCAGCAGCAGAACGACAGGGTCCACAGATACGCAGTATTTT. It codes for CASSRTTGSTDTQYF.

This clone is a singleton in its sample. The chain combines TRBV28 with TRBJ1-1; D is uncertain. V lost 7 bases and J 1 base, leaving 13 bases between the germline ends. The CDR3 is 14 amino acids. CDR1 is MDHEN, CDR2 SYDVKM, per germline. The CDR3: CASIPGWANTEAFF. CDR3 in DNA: TGTGCCAGCATTCCTGGGTGGGCGAACACTGAAGCTTTCTTT.

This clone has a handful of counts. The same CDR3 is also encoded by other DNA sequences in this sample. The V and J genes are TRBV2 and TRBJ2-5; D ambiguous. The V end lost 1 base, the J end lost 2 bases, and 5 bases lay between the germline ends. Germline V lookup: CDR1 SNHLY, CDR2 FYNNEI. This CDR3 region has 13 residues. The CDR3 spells CASSEDSQETQYF. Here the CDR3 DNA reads TGTGCCAGCAGTGAAGACAGTCAAGAGACCCAGTACTTC.

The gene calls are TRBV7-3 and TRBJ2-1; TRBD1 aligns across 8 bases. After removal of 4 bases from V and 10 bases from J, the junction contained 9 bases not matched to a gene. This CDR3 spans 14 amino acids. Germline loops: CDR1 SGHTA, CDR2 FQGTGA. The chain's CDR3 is CASSSSDRAGEQFF. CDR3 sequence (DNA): TGTGCCAGCAGCTCGTCGGACAGGGCTGGAGAGCAGTTCTTC.

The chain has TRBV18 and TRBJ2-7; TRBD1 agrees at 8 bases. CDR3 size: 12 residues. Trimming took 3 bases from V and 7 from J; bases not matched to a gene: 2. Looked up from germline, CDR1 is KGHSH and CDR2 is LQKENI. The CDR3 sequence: CASSPTGGEQYF. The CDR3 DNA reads TGTGCCAGCTCACCTACAGGGGGTGAGCAGTACTTC.

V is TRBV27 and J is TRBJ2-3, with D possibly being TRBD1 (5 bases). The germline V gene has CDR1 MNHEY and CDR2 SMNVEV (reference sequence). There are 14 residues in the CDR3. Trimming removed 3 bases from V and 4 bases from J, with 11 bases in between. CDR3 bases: TGTGCCAGCAGTTTGGTAAGGGGCCCAGATACGCAGTATTTT. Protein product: CASSLVRGPDTQYF.

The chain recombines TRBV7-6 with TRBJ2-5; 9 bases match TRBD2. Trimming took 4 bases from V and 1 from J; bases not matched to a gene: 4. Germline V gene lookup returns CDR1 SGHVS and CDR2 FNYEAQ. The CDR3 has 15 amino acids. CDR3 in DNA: TGTGCCAGCAGCTCTCAGCGGGGGGCCCAAGAGACCCAGTACTTC. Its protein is CASSSQRGAQETQYF.

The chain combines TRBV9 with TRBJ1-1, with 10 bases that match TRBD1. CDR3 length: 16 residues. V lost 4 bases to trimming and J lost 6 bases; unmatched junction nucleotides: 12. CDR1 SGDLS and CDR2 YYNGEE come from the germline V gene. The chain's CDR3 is CASSPHLRDRGPEAFF. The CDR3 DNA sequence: TGTGCCAGCAGCCCGCATCTACGGGACAGGGGCCCTGAAGCTTTCTTT.

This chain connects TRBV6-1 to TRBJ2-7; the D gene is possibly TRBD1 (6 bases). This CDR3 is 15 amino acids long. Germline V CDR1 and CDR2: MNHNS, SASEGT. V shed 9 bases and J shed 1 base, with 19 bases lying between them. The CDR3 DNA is TGTGCCAGTCAATCCGCCACAGGGCTTTCCTACGAGCAGTACGTC. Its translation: CASQSATGLSYEQYV.

The CDR3 DNA reads TGTGCCAGCAGTTCCCGGGGGTGGAGGGCAGATACGCAGTATTTT. Residues: CASSSRGWRADTQYF. This chain uses TRBV28 with TRBJ2-3, with TRBD2 as a possible D gene (6 bases). This CDR3 is built from 15 residues. Per the germline V gene, CDR1 is MDHEN and CDR2 is SYDVKM. Trimming removed 4 bases from V and 4 bases from J, with 15 bases in between. The whole variable domain, remainder taken from reference TRBV28 and TRBJ2-3, is DVKVTQSSRYLVKRTGEKVFLECVQDMDHENMFWYRQDPGLGLRLIYFSYDVKMKEKGDIPEGYSVSREKKERFSLILESASTNQTSMYLCASSSRGWRADTQYFGPGTRLTVL.

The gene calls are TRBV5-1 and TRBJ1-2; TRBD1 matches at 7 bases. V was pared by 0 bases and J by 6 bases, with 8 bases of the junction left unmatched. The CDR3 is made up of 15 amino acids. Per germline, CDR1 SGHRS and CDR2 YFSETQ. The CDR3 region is CASSLEKQGGNGYTF. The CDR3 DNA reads TGCGCCAGCAGCTTGGAAAAGCAGGGGGGAAATGGCTACACCTTC. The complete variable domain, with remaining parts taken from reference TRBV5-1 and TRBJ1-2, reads KAGVTQTPRYLIKTRGQQVTLSCSPISGHRSVSWYQQTPGQGLQFLFEYFSETQRNKGNFPGRFSGRQFSNSRSEMNVSTLELGDSALYLCASSLEKQGGNGYTFGSGTRLTVV.

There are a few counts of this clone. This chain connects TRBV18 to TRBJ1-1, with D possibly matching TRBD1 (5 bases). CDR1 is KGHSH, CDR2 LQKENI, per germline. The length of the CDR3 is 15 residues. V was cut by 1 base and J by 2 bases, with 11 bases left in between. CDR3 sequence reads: CASSPQGIGNTEAFF. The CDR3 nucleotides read TGTGCCAGCTCACCACAGGGGATTGGTAACACTGAAGCTTTCTTT.

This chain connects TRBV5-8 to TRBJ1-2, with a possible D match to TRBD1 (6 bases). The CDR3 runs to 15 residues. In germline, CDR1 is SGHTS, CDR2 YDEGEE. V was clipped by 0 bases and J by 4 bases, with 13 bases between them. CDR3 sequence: CASSLAGVRGYGYTF. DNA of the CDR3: TGTGCCAGCAGCTTGGCAGGGGTTCGTGGCTATGGCTACACCTTC.

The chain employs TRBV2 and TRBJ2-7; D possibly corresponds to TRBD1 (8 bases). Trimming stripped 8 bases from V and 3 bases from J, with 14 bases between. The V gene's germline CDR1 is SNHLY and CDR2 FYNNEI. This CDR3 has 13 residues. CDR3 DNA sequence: TGTGCCAGCGGGAACAGGGGGGGCTACGAGCAGTACTTC. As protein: CASGNRGGYEQYF.

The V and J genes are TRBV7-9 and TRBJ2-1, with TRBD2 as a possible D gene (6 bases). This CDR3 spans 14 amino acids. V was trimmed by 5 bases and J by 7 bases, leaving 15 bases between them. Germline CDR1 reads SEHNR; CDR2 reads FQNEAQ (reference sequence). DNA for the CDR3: TGTGCCAGCAGCCTGGGACTGGGGGTGAATGAGCAGTTCTTC. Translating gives CASSLGLGVNEQFF. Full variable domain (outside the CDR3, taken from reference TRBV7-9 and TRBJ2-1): DTGVSQNPRHKITKRGQNVTFRCDPISEHNRLYWYRQTLGQGPEFLTYFQNEAQLEKSRLLSDRFSAERPKGSFSTLEIQRTEQGDSAMYLCASSLGLGVNEQFFGPGTRLTVL.

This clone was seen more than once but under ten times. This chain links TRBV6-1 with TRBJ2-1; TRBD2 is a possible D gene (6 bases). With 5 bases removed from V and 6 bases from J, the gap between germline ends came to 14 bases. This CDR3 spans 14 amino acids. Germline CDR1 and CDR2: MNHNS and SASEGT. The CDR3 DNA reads TGTGCCAGCAGTCCTCCGGGACTCCGCAATGAGCAGTTCTTC. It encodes CASSPPGLRNEQFF.

CDR3 nucleotide sequence: TGTGCCAGCAGGAGGGACAGTGATAATTCACCCCTCCACTTT. Translation: CASRRDSDNSPLHF. This chain links TRBV6-5 with TRBJ1-6; 7 bases are shared with TRBD1. V dropped 6 bases and J dropped 5; count of bases not matched to a gene: 4. The germline V gene encodes CDR1 MNHEY and CDR2 SVGAGI. The CDR3 is 14 residues long.

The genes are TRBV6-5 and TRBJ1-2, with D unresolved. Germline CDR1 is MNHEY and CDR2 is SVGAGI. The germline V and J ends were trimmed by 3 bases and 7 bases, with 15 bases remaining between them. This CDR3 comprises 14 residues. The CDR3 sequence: CASSYRGSVGGYTF. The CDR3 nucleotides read TGTGCCAGCAGTTATCGGGGTAGTGTAGGTGGCTACACCTTC.

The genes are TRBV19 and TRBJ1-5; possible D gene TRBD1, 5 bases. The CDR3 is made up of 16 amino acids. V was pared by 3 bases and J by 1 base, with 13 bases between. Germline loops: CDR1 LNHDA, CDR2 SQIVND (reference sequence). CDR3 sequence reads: CASSMWLGRSNQPQHF. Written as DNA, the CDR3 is TGTGCCAGTAGTATGTGGCTGGGGCGAAGCAATCAGCCCCAGCATTTT.

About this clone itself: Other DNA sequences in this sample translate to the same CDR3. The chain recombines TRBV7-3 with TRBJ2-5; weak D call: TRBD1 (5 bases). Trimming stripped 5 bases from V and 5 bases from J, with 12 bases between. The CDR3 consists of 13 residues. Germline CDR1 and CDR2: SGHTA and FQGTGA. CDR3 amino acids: CASSPRAQETQYF. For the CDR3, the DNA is TGTGCCAGCAGCCCCAGGGCTCAGGAGACCCAGTACTTC.

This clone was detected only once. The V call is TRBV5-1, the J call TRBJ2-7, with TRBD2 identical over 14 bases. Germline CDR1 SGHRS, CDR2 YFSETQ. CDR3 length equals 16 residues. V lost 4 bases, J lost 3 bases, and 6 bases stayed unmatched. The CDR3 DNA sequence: TGCGCCAGCAGCGGGACTAGCGGGGGATTTCGCTACGAGCAGTACTTC. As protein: CASSGTSGGFRYEQYF.

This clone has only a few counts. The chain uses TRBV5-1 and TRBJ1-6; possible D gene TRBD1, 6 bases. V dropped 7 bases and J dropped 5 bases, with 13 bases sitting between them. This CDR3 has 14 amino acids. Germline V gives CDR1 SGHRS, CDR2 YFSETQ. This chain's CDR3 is CASGTGSNNSPLHF. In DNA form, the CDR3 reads TGCGCCAGCGGCACAGGGAGTAATAATTCACCCCTCCACTTT.